One sample yielded the 29 T cell receptor beta chains listed below, sequenced in a study of radiation and T cells in renal cell carcinoma. Measured with immunoSEQ multiplex PCR; TCRdb has only the in-frame clones, and not every one. Of roughly 49,000 clones listed, 80% are singletons. Time point reported: blood 2 weeks post-SBRT. Documented treatment: 15 Gy SBRT to primary tumor, nephrectomy 4 weeks later. This specimen consisted of blood, obtained from a patient whose treatment included radiotherapy and nephrectomy. The receptors derive from a woman aged 70-85 years with renal cell carcinoma.

This chain uses TRBV5-1 with TRBJ1-4; D gene ambiguous. CDR1 is SGHRS, CDR2 YFSETQ, per germline. This CDR3 contains 12 residues. Trimming took 1 base from V and 5 from J, leaving 3 bases between them. Here the CDR3 DNA reads TGCGCCAGCAGCTTGTCGAATGAAAAACTGTTTTTT. It is translated as CASSLSNEKLFF.

J is TRBJ2-1 and V is TRBV30; the match to TRBD2 covers 9 bases. The V gene's germline CDR1 is GTSNPN and CDR2 SVGIG (reference sequence). The trim removed 3 bases at V and 2 bases at J, leaving 5 bases unmatched. There are 15 residues in the CDR3. The CDR3 DNA reads as TGTGCCTGGAGGAAGACTAGCGGAGCCTACAATGAGCAGTTCTTC. It yields the protein CAWRKTSGAYNEQFF.

This sequence joins TRBV30 and TRBJ2-3; no clear D. This CDR3 comprises 14 residues. Deletions cut 0 bases from V and 2 bases from J, with 9 bases between. Germline-derived CDR1 and CDR2 are GTSNPN and SVGIG (reference sequence). The CDR3 spells CAWSVRSSTDTQYF. CDR3 nucleotide sequence: TGTGCCTGGAGTGTACGGTCATCCACAGATACGCAGTATTTT.

This clone has a handful of counts. Additional DNA sequences in this sample encode the identical CDR3. DNA of the CDR3: TGTGCCAGCAGCAATCAGGGATACGAGCAGTACTTC. Translating it yields CASSNQGYEQYF. This chain joins TRBV6-6 and TRBJ2-7; a weak D match, TRBD1 (5 bases). The CDR3 is made up of 12 amino acids. Germline CDR1 reads MNHNY; CDR2 reads SVGAGI (reference sequence). The V end was cut by 6 bases, the J end by 4 bases, with 10 bases between.

This clone was seen a single time. CDR3 nucleotides: TGTGCCAGCAGCCCCCGAACTAATGAAAAACTGTTTTTT. It codes for CASSPRTNEKLFF. The V call is TRBV9, the J call TRBJ1-4, with no clear D. Trimming took 4 bases from V and 1 from J, leaving 5 bases between them. CDR3 length: 13 amino acids. Looked up from germline, CDR1 is SGDLS and CDR2 is YYNGEE.

The chain's CDR3 is CASSEGTGWGKNEQYF. CDR3 nucleotides: TGTGCCAGCAGTGAGGGAACAGGGTGGGGTAAGAACGAGCAGTACTTC. The chain recombines TRBV2 with TRBJ2-7, with D tentatively TRBD1 (6 bases). Per germline, CDR1 SNHLY and CDR2 FYNNEI. The CDR3 has 16 amino acids. Deletions cut 3 bases from V and 5 bases from J, with 20 bases between.

The DNA for the CDR3 is TGTGCCAGCAGCGATGGGACCCCCACAGATACGCAGTATTTT. It specifies CASSDGTPTDTQYF. The chain carries TRBV9 and TRBJ2-3; D is possibly TRBD1 or TRBD2 (5 bases each). Germline V CDR1 and CDR2: SGDLS, YYNGEE. V lost 3 bases and J 2 bases, leaving 10 bases between the germline ends. CDR3 length: 14 residues.

The gene calls are TRBV9 and TRBJ2-3; the D gene is possibly TRBD1 (6 bases). The CDR3 loop spans 13 amino acids. Per the germline V gene, CDR1 is SGDLS and CDR2 is YYNGEE. V dropped 5 bases and J dropped 3 bases, with 10 bases sitting between them. The CDR3 sequence is CASREQGTDTQYF. CDR3 in DNA: TGTGCCAGCAGGGAACAGGGTACAGATACGCAGTATTTT.

The V call is TRBV18, the J call TRBJ1-6, with no clear D. The CDR3 sequence is 14 residues long. CDR1 KGHSH and CDR2 LQKENI come from the germline V gene. V gave up 5 bases and J gave up 0 bases, with 5 bases separating them. The CDR3 coding sequence is TGTGCCAGCTCAGAGGACTCCTATAATTCACCCCTCCACTTT. Amino acids: CASSEDSYNSPLHF.

V and J are TRBV6-6 and TRBJ2-7; 9 bases are shared with TRBD2. In germline, CDR1 is MNHNY, CDR2 SVGAGI (reference sequence). After removal of 5 bases from V and 9 bases from J, the junction contained 11 bases not matched to a gene. The CDR3 extends over 14 amino acids. CDR3 nucleotide sequence: TGTGCCAGCAGTCCCGGGACTAGCTTCTTTGCGCAGTACTTC. It yields the protein CASSPGTSFFAQYF.

This clone has only a few counts. V gene TRBV2 combines with J gene TRBJ1-2; D perhaps matches TRBD1 (6 bases). From germline, CDR1 is SNHLY and CDR2 FYNNEI. V lost 7 bases and J 6 bases, leaving 15 bases between the germline ends. The CDR3 is made up of 13 amino acids. The CDR3 sequence: CASKPGAEHGYTF. The DNA of the CDR3 is TGTGCCAGCAAGCCGGGGGCAGAGCATGGCTACACCTTC.

The chain couples TRBV18 to TRBJ1-2; 7 bases align to TRBD1. The germline V gene has CDR1 KGHSH and CDR2 LQKENI. CDR3 length equals 15 residues. Trimming at V came to 4 bases and at J to 8 bases, leaving 13 bases not matched to a gene. The CDR3 region has the DNA TGTGCCAGCTCACTATCTACAGGGGTGACGGAAGGCTACACCTTC. The encoded protein is CASSLSTGVTEGYTF.

The V gene is TRBV4-2, the J gene TRBJ1-2, with unresolved D. Trimming stripped 0 bases from V and 0 bases from J, with 11 bases between. This CDR3 spans 16 amino acids. Germline V lookup: CDR1 LGHNA, CDR2 YNFKEQ. DNA of the CDR3: TGTGCCAGCAGCCAAGAACGAACAGCCTCTAACTATGGCTACACCTTC. As protein: CASSQERTASNYGYTF.

This clone was counted between two and nine times. J is TRBJ2-7 and V is TRBV5-1; D possibly matches TRBD1 or TRBD2 (5 bases each). V lost 2 bases and J lost 5, with 14 bases in between. CDR1 and CDR2 (germline): SGHRS, YFSETQ. There are 14 residues in the CDR3. In DNA form, the CDR3 reads TGCGCCAGCAGCTTCCTTGGGGGAATCGACGAGCAGTACTTC. Translating gives CASSFLGGIDEQYF.

This clone occurred a few times. The chain uses TRBV30 and TRBJ2-2, with TRBD1 identical over 7 bases. J lost 5 bases, V lost 3 bases, and 9 bases had no gene match. The CDR3 is 15 amino acids. Germline CDR1 is GTSNPN and CDR2 is SVGIG (reference sequence). The CDR3 nucleotides are TGTGCCTGGAGACCTACAGACAGGGAAACCGGGGAGCTGTTTTTT. Translation gives CAWRPTDRETGELFF.

The J gene is TRBJ2-5, the V gene TRBV13; the D is unclear. Trimming stripped 0 bases from V and 3 bases from J, with 2 bases between. The CDR3 is 12 residues long. Germline V lookup: CDR1 PRHDT, CDR2 FYEKMQ (reference sequence). The CDR3 loop is CASSLGEETQYF. CDR3 nucleotides: TGTGCCAGCAGCTTAGGAGAAGAGACCCAGTACTTC.

The chain employs TRBV27 and TRBJ2-7; 8 bases agree with TRBD1. Unmatched junction bases numbered 9, after V lost 9 bases and J lost 5 bases. The CDR3 covers 13 residues. The germline CDR1 and CDR2 sequences are MNHEY and SMNVEV (reference sequence). CDR3 sequence reads: CASKILRGHEQYF. The CDR3 coding sequence is TGTGCCAGTAAAATCCTCAGGGGGCACGAGCAGTACTTC.

The chain couples TRBV5-6 to TRBJ1-1; D unclear. With 3 bases removed from V and 7 bases from J, the gap between germline ends came to 19 bases. The CDR3 loop spans 15 amino acids. CDR1 is SGHDT and CDR2 is YYEEEE in the germline V gene. CDR3 in amino acids: CASSSREGRLVEAFF. For the CDR3, the DNA is TGTGCCAGCAGCTCCCGGGAGGGTAGGTTAGTTGAAGCTTTCTTT.

The V call is TRBV19, the J call TRBJ2-4; D possibly corresponds to TRBD2 (6 bases). Trimming removed 4 bases from V and 8 bases from J, with 12 bases in between. CDR1 LNHDA and CDR2 SQIVND come from the germline V gene (reference sequence). The CDR3 loop spans 13 amino acids. The CDR3 DNA reads as TGTGCCAGTAGTACGAGGGGAGGTGACATTCAGTACTTC. Protein sequence: CASSTRGGDIQYF.

The rearrangement joins TRBV4-1 to TRBJ2-5; 10 bases map to TRBD2. Germline V gene sequence: CDR1 MGHRA, CDR2 YSYEKL. The CDR3 is made up of 16 amino acids. With V trimmed by 0 bases and J by 5 bases, 6 bases remained unmatched. The CDR3 nucleotides read TGCGCCAGCAGCCAAGAGGCAGCGGGGGGGTTGGAGACCCAGTACTTC. Residues: CASSQEAAGGLETQYF.

This clone was seen a handful of times. The V gene is TRBV30, the J gene TRBJ2-3; D is uncertain. The germline V gene has CDR1 GTSNPN and CDR2 SVGIG (reference sequence). The length of the CDR3 is 14 residues. V dropped 4 bases and J dropped 0 bases, with 11 bases sitting between them. The CDR3 protein is CAWTYLRSTDTQYF. The DNA of the CDR3 is TGTGCCTGGACATACCTAAGAAGCACAGATACGCAGTATTTT.

The rearrangement uses TRBV7-3 and TRBJ2-5; tentative D call: TRBD2 (5 bases). The CDR3 sequence is 14 residues long. Germline V gene sequence: CDR1 SGHTA, CDR2 FQGTGA. The V end was cut by 0 bases, the J end by 4 bases, with 9 bases between. CDR3 DNA: TGTGCCAGCAGCTTAACAGGAGGACGAGAGACCCAGTACTTC. Translated, it gives CASSLTGGRETQYF.

The chain employs TRBV11-2 and TRBJ2-7; the D call may be TRBD1 or TRBD2 (6 bases each). The V gene lost 5 bases and the J gene lost 5 bases, with 19 bases spanning the gap. CDR1 is SGHAT and CDR2 is FQNNGV in the germline V gene. The CDR3 covers 15 residues. The CDR3 region has the DNA TGTGCCAGCAGCCTTAACCAAGGGGGGATTGACGAGCAGTACTTC. Amino acids: CASSLNQGGIDEQYF.

This clone turned up a few times. The genes are TRBV5-4 and TRBJ2-1; no clear D gene. V was shortened by 4 bases and J by 4 bases, with 9 bases between the two germline ends. Per the germline V gene, CDR1 is SGHNT and CDR2 is YYREEE (reference sequence). The CDR3 sequence is 13 residues long. CDR3: CASSLTPYNEQFF. The DNA for the CDR3 is TGTGCCAGCAGCCTGACGCCTTACAATGAGCAGTTCTTC.

The V and J genes are TRBV7-8 and TRBJ1-3; D gene unclear. Per the germline V gene, CDR1 is SGHVS and CDR2 is FQNEAQ. V dropped 4 bases and J dropped 0 bases, with 7 bases sitting between them. The CDR3 is 14 residues long. CDR3 DNA sequence: TGTGCCAGCAGCTCACAGAGCTCTGGAAACACCATATATTTT. This translates into CASSSQSSGNTIYF.

The chain carries TRBV7-2 and TRBJ2-7; TRBD2 matches 8 bases. After removal of 3 bases from V and 5 bases from J, the junction contained 9 bases not matched to a gene. Germline CDR1 reads SGHTA; CDR2 reads FQGNSA. The CDR3 is made up of 15 amino acids. CDR3 sequence: CASSLMPGGPDEQYF. In DNA form, the CDR3 reads TGTGCCAGCAGCTTGATGCCGGGAGGGCCCGACGAGCAGTACTTC. Supplemented by reference TRBV7-2 and TRBJ2-7, the full variable domain reads GAGVSQSPSNKVTEKGKDVELRCDPISGHTALYWYRQSLGQGLEFLIYFQGNSAPDKSGLPSDRFSAERTGGSVSTLTIQRTQQEDSAVYLCASSLMPGGPDEQYFGPGTRLTVT.

The rearrangement uses TRBV10-3 and TRBJ2-7; no firm D call. Germline V gene data show CDR1 as ENHRY and CDR2 as SYGVKD. The V and J ends lost 2 bases and 6 bases respectively, with 8 bases between them. This CDR3 contains 12 residues. CDR3 nucleotide sequence: TGTGCCATCAGTGAGGGCGGCGGCGAGCAGTACTTC. As protein: CAISEGGGEQYF.

In its sample, this clone was seen a few times. The chain's CDR3 is CASSSTRNEQFF. CDR3 nucleotide sequence: TGTGCCAGCAGTTCCACTCGCAATGAGCAGTTCTTC. The J gene is TRBJ2-1, the V gene TRBV27; D gene unclear. CDR1 and CDR2 from the germline V gene are MNHEY and SMNVEV (reference sequence). Trimming took off 4 bases at V and 6 bases at J, with 7 bases between the two ends. The CDR3 runs 12 residues.

The chain has TRBV7-9 and TRBJ1-3; D gene unclear. The CDR3 consists of 16 residues. The V end was cut by 5 bases, the J end by 0 bases, with 14 bases between. The germline V gene encodes CDR1 SEHNR and CDR2 FQNEAQ (reference sequence). CDR3 nucleotide sequence: TGTGCCAGCAGCCTACGCCTAAGCGACTCTGGAAACACCATATATTTT. Residues: CASSLRLSDSGNTIYF.